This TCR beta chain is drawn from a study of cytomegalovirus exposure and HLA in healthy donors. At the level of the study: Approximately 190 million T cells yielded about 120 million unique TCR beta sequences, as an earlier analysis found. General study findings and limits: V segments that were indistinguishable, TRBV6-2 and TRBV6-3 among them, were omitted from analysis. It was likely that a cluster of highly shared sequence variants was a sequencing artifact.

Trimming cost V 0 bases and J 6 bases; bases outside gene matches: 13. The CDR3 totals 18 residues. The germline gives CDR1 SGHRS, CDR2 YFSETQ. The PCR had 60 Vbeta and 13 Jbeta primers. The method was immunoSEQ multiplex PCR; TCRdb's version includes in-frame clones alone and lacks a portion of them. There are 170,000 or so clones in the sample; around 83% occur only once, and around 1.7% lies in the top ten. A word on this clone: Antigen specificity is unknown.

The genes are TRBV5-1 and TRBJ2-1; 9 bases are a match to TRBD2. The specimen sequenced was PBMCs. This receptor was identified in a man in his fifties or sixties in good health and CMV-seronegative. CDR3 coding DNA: TGCGCCAGCAGCTTGGGCCCGGTAGGTAGCGGGGGTATCAATGAGCAGTTCTTC. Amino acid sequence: CASSLGPVGSGGINEQFF.